The present TCR beta chain was sequenced within a study of CD8 T cells in ankylosing spondylitis. TCRdb used MiXCR to reprocess the 5' RACE reads, holding one entry per CDR3 protein. Of around 130,000 distinct CDR3 sequences in the sample, roughly 7.3% were seen once. Germline CDR1 is SGHRS and CDR2 is YFSETQ. J was trimmed by 8 bases and V by 2 bases; bases with no gene match: 10. The length of the CDR3 is 15 residues. Study results and limitations: Earlier studies detected some motif variants in reactive arthritis synovial fluid and blood. Peripheral blood held disease-linked clones only at relatively low frequency, and these were CD8+. Among TCR beta sequences, a motif of several highly homologous variants appeared characteristic of ankylosing spondylitis blood.

This clonotype came up many times. Its specificity is not known. Sequencing was carried out using blood, either unsorted or a sorted T cell fraction (not recorded which). The receptor's source is a male donor with ankylosing spondylitis or in good health (not recorded which). The genes are TRBV5-1 and TRBJ2-1, with TRBD2 matching 7 bases. CDR3 DNA sequence: TGCGCCAGCAGCTTTGCGGGAGAACGGGGCTATGAGCAGTTCTTC. Translated, it gives CASSFAGERGYEQFF.